Following are 14 T cell receptor beta chains from one sample sequenced in a study of blood T cell repertoires in COVID-19. Profiled with immunoSEQ multiplex PCR; TCRdb holds only in-frame clones, not every one. The sample shows about 48,000 clones, 80% to 90% of them seen only once. Input material: peripheral blood. These receptors were taken from a woman of 80 years or more with acute or convalescent COVID-19.

This chain links TRBV19 with TRBJ2-1; 8 nucleotides align to TRBD2. CDR1 LNHDA and CDR2 SQIVND come from the germline V gene (reference sequence). CDR3 size: 15 residues. Trimming removed 1 base from V and 4 bases from J; junction bases left unmatched: 3. The CDR3 nucleotides read TGTGCCAGTAGTATAGCGGGGGGGCATTACAATGAGCAGTTCTTC. Translated, it gives CASSIAGGHYNEQFF. The full variable domain, rest sourced from reference TRBV19 and TRBJ2-1, is DGGITQSPKYLFRKEGQNVTLSCEQNLNHDAMYWYRQDPGQGLRLIYYSQIVNDFQKGDIAEGYSVSREKKESFPLTVTSAQKNPTAFYLCASSIAGGHYNEQFFGPGTRLTVL.

With respect to this clone: One end of the junction is discordant with germline, which a read error may explain. This sequence joins TRBV6-5 and TRBJ1-2, with a possible D match to TRBD1 (6 bases). Germline lookup yields CDR1 MNHEY and CDR2 SVGAGI. The length of the CDR3 is 16 residues. The CDR3 sequence is CASSSTPGGQGYDYTF. In DNA, the CDR3 is TGTGCCAGCAGTTCCACTCCCGGGGGGCAGGGCTATGACTACACCTTC.

This clone was recorded once. CDR3: CAWSVYGELFF. CDR3 nucleotides: TGTGCCTGGAGTGTTTACGGGGAGCTGTTTTTT. The rearrangement links TRBV30 to TRBJ2-2; D not resolved. Germline lookup yields CDR1 GTSNPN and CDR2 SVGIG (reference sequence). This CDR3 has 11 amino acids. V lost 0 bases to trimming and J lost 7 bases, with 3 bases between them.

The chain recombines TRBV5-1 with TRBJ2-1; the D is unclear. The CDR3 runs to 13 residues. V was clipped by 4 bases and J by 7 bases, with 12 bases between them. CDR1 is SGHRS and CDR2 is YFSETQ in the germline V gene. In DNA, the CDR3 is TGCGCCAGCAGCCAGAACCTCCTTAATGAGCAGTTCTTC. As protein: CASSQNLLNEQFF.

The chain has TRBV19 and TRBJ1-2, with 10 bases identical to TRBD1. There are 14 residues in the CDR3. The germline V gene encodes CDR1 LNHDA and CDR2 SQIVND (reference sequence). The trim removed 6 bases at V and 4 bases at J, leaving 5 bases unmatched. In DNA form, the CDR3 reads TGTGCCAGTAGGACGGGACAGGGGCTCTATGGCTACACCTTC. Translated: CASRTGQGLYGYTF.

CDR3 coding DNA: TGTGCCAGCAGCCACAGCGGGGGGAACACCGGGGAGCTGTTTTTT. Translated, it gives CASSHSGGNTGELFF. The genes are TRBV7-9 and TRBJ2-2; 8 bases match TRBD2. CDR3 length: 15 amino acids. In germline, CDR1 is SEHNR, CDR2 FQNEAQ (reference sequence). V lost 5 bases and J lost 1; bases outside the gene matches: 3.

This clone was observed a single time. The rearrangement joins TRBV27 to TRBJ1-2; D possibly corresponds to TRBD1 (6 bases). V lost 6 bases and J lost 2, with 16 bases in between. Germline CDR1 is MNHEY and CDR2 is SMNVEV (reference sequence). The CDR3 is 15 amino acids. CDR3 DNA sequence: TGTGCCAGCAGCTTCGCGGACAGACGAAACTATGGCTACACCTTC. It specifies CASSFADRRNYGYTF.

V gene TRBV4-1 combines with J gene TRBJ1-2, with 9 nucleotides matching TRBD1. CDR1 is MGHRA and CDR2 is YSYEKL in the germline V gene. The CDR3 covers 15 residues. The V gene end was trimmed by 4 bases and the J gene end by 4 bases; junction bases not matched to a gene: 7. CDR3 residues: CASSPSDRGTYGYTF. CDR3 DNA sequence: TGCGCCAGCAGCCCGTCCGACAGGGGGACCTATGGCTACACCTTC.

V and J are TRBV7-3 and TRBJ2-1; D is ambiguous. The CDR3 contains 15 residues. Looked up from germline, CDR1 is SGHTA and CDR2 is FQGTGA. V lost 3 bases to trimming and J lost 0 bases, with 9 bases between them. The CDR3 sequence: CASSFISSSYNEQFF. The CDR3 coding sequence is TGTGCCAGCAGCTTTATCTCGAGCTCCTACAATGAGCAGTTCTTC. The complete variable domain, with remaining parts taken from reference TRBV7-3 and TRBJ2-1, reads GAGVSQTPSNKVTEKGKYVELRCDPISGHTALYWYRQSLGQGPEFLIYFQGTGAADDSGLPNDRFFAVRPEGSVSTLKIQRTERGDSAVYLCASSFISSSYNEQFFGPGTRLTVL.

The chain recombines TRBV19 with TRBJ2-5; 13 bases fit TRBD2. The CDR3 is 15 residues long. J lost 5 bases, V lost 5 bases, and 5 bases had no gene match. Germline loops: CDR1 LNHDA, CDR2 SQIVND (reference sequence). The CDR3 bases are TGTGCCAGTAGTGGGGGACTAGCGGGGACGGAGACCCAGTACTTC. It yields the protein CASSGGLAGTETQYF.

The chain employs TRBV7-3 and TRBJ2-5, with 11 bases lining up with TRBD1. V trimming: 5 bases; J trimming: 7 bases; junction bases outside the gene matches: 3. The germline gives CDR1 SGHTA, CDR2 FQGTGA. CDR3 size: 13 residues. CDR3 region: CASSPGTGGTQYF. CDR3 in DNA: TGTGCCAGCAGCCCGGGGACAGGGGGGACCCAGTACTTC.

V and J are TRBV18 and TRBJ2-7; perhaps TRBD1 as D (5 bases). CDR3 size: 13 residues. Between the trimmed V and J ends, which lost 3 bases and 2 bases, there was a span of 8 bases. CDR1 is KGHSH and CDR2 is LQKENI in the germline V gene. As DNA, the CDR3 is TGTGCCAGCTCACCGGACAATGCCTACGAGCAGTACTTC. This translates into CASSPDNAYEQYF.

The chain is built from TRBV7-2 and TRBJ1-2; perhaps TRBD1 as D (5 bases). The CDR3 extends over 14 amino acids. The germline V gene has CDR1 SGHTA and CDR2 FQGNSA. Trimming shortened V by 5 bases and J by 6 bases, and 16 bases separated the two germline ends. The CDR3 coding sequence is TGTGCCAGCAGCCCGCAGCTGGCGGGGCATGGCTACACCTTC. As protein: CASSPQLAGHGYTF.

In its sample, this clone was seen a few times. This chain uses TRBV12-5 with TRBJ2-5, with D possibly matching TRBD2 (5 bases). V dropped 7 bases and J dropped 2 bases, with 8 bases sitting between them. Germline CDR1 and CDR2: LGHNT and FRNRAP. The CDR3 runs to 12 residues. CDR3 in amino acids: CASAGIQETQYF. For the CDR3, the DNA is TGTGCTAGTGCCGGGATTCAAGAGACCCAGTACTTC.